The T cell receptor beta chain described here comes from a study of shared clonotypes between healthy human individuals. In regard to this clone: Other DNA sequences from this sample encode an identical CDR3 as well.

CDR1 MNHEY and CDR2 SVGAGI come from the germline V gene. The length of the CDR3 is 13 residues. V was cut by 5 bases and J by 2 bases, with 9 bases left in between. Produced via immunoSEQ multiplex PCR; TCRdb's table is partial and in-frame only. Seen here are over a million clones, 70% to 80% observed once, and the top ten hold over 1.3%. The source material was memory CD4+ T cells sorted from blood. Subset given: CD45RA-negative fraction. This TCR was sampled from a man between 18 and 35 years old in good health. The chain uses TRBV6-5 and TRBJ1-2, with D possibly being TRBD1 (6 bases). CDR3 in amino acids: CASSQTGNYGYTF. CDR3 sequence (DNA): TGTGCCAGCAGTCAGACAGGAAACTATGGCTACACCTTC.